This is a list of T cell receptor beta chains from one sample in a study of blood T cell repertoires in COVID-19. Using immunoSEQ multiplex PCR, the repertoire was profiled, and TCRdb retains in-frame clones only, with some absent. There are 90,000 to 95,000 clones in the sample; 70% to 90% occur only once, and 4.8% lies in the top ten. The sequencing input was peripheral blood. All receptors come from a woman over 75 with active COVID-19. CDR3s include the opening cysteine and the closing phenylalanine or tryptophan. D genes are given only for firm matches. Clone size, where shown, is once, few, many, or a class for clones that have expanded.

abundance	v_gene	j_gene	d_gene	CDR3nt	CDR3aa
NA	TRBV24-1	TRBJ1-2	TRBD1	TGTGCCACCAGTGACCCCGGGACAGGCTTTTATGGCTACACCTTC	CATSDPGTGFYGYTF
NA	TRBV7-3	TRBJ2-2	TRBD1	TGTGCCAGCAGTCCAGGGCGCAGGGGGCGTGGCGGGGAGCTGTTTTTT	CASSPGRRGRGGELFF
NA	TRBV27	TRBJ1-2	NA	TGTGCCAGCCGAAAGACAGGCCTCTATGGCTACACCTTC	CASRKTGLYGYTF
NA	TRBV18	TRBJ1-1	TRBD1	TGTGCCAGCTCACCTCTGACAGGGGAAATGAACACTGAAGCTTTCTTT	CASSPLTGEMNTEAFF
NA	TRBV18	TRBJ1-2	TRBD1	TGTGCCAGCTCACCCTATTCACGACAGGGCCCGTATGGCTACACCTTC	CASSPYSRQGPYGYTF
NA	TRBV28	TRBJ2-6	NA	TGTGCCAGCATGGACTGGGACTCTGGGGCCAACGTCCTGACTTTC	CASMDWDSGANVLTF
NA	TRBV20-1	TRBJ1-2	TRBD1	TGCAGTGCTGACAGGGGGACTGGCTACACCTTC	CSADRGTGYTF
once	TRBV27	TRBJ2-7	TRBD2	TGTGCCAGCAGTTTAAGGCGACTAGCCGACGAGCAGTACTTC	CASSLRRLADEQYF
NA	TRBV5-1	TRBJ1-4	NA	TGCGCCAGCAGCTTGGTACAGGGAGACGAAAAACTGTTTTTT	CASSLVQGDEKLFF
NA	TRBV7-9	TRBJ1-6	NA	TGTGCCAGCAGCTTAGTATCGGATTCACCCCTCCACTTT	CASSLVSDSPLHF
NA	TRBV7-9	TRBJ2-7	NA	TGTGCCAGCAGCCTACAGGCCCTCTACGAGCAGTACTTC	CASSLQALYEQYF
once	TRBV5-5	TRBJ2-5	TRBD1	TGTGCCAGCAGTGCGACCGGGACAGGAGGCATGGAGACCCAGTACTTC	CASSATGTGGMETQYF
NA	TRBV7-9	TRBJ2-5	NA	TGTGCCAGCAGCTTAGGAAGCTTAGAGTTGGAGACCCAGTACTTC	CASSLGSLELETQYF
NA	TRBV27	TRBJ2-7	NA	TGTGCCAGCAGTTTAGGAGGGATCCCCTCCTACGAGCAGTACTTC	CASSLGGIPSYEQYF
NA	TRBV28	TRBJ1-1	TRBD1	TGTGCCAGCAGTTTATCCCGCGGACAGGCAGAAGCTTTCTTT	CASSLSRGQAEAFF
once	TRBV19	TRBJ2-2	NA	TGTGCCAGTAGTATGGGGACATACGGGGAGCTGTTTTTT	CASSMGTYGELFF
NA	TRBV19	TRBJ1-5	TRBD1	TGTGCCAGTAGGATACAGGGGGCGAGCAATCAGCCCCAGCATTTT	CASRIQGASNQPQHF
once	TRBV7-9	TRBJ1-1	TRBD1	TGTGCCAGCACCCTAAAGACAGGGACTGAAGCTTTCTTT	CASTLKTGTEAFF
NA	TRBV19	TRBJ1-3	NA	TGTGCCAGTAACCCCGACAGGTCTGGAAACACCATATATTTT	CASNPDRSGNTIYF
NA	TRBV28	TRBJ2-7	NA	TGTGCCAGCACCCTAGGAGGGATCTCCTACGAGCAGTACTTC	CASTLGGISYEQYF